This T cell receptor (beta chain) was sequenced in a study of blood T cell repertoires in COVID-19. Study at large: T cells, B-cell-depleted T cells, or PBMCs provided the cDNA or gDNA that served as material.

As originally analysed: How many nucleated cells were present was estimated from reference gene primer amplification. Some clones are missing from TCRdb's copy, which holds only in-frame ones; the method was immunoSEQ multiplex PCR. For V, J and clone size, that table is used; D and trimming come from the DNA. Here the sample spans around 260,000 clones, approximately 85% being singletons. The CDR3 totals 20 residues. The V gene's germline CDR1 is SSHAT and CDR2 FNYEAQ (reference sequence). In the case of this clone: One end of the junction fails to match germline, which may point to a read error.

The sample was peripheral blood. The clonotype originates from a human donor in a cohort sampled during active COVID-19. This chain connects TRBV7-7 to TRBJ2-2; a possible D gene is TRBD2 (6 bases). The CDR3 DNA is TGTGCTAGCAGCCCTCAGCCCCCTTGGCGGGAAGGATACGGGGGCGGGGAGCTGTTTTTT. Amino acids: CASSPQPPWREGYGGGELFF.